The 4 T cell receptor beta chains below all came from one sample that was sequenced in a study of spatial heterogeneity in lung cancer (dated by TCRdb to the late 2010s). Per the publication, the time point label means: sample taken at primary tumor resection. Without any cell sorting, TCR sequencing was performed on whole RNA extracted either from tumor and nontumor lung tissue or from cryopreserved PBMC samples. Library generation was performed with 5' RACE. TCRdb shows the sequencer as NextSeq 500. The raw public reads went through TCRdb reprocessing: fastp at Q25, MiXCR clone calling, in-frame beta chains kept. For every CDR3 protein sequence, its rows merge into one entry that carries the most common genes and DNA. Here the sample has around 9,800 distinct CDR3 sequences; around 6.6% occur a single time. Under 30% of the sample belongs to the ten largest clones. The material sequenced was PBMCs, taken at surgery. The receptors were sampled from a male donor with early-stage non-small cell lung cancer.

This clonotype appeared many times. This beta chain lies outside the target of a library built for alpha chains; its clone size means little. For the CDR3, the DNA is TGCAGCGTTGGGCGGGACAGGGGCGCTGAAGCTTTCTTT. Protein product: CSVGRDRGAEAFF. The genes are TRBV29-1 and TRBJ1-1; TRBD1 matches at 10 bases. The CDR3 covers 13 residues. Germline lookup yields CDR1 SQVTM and CDR2 ANQGSEA. Germline trimming cut 4 bases from V and 6 bases from J; bases unmatched to any gene: 5. The whole variable domain, filled in from reference TRBV29-1 and TRBJ1-1, reads SAVISQKPSRDICQRGTSLTIQCQVDSQVTMMFWYRQQPGQSLTLIATANQGSEATYESGFVIDKFPISRPNLTFSTLTVSNMSPEDSSIYLCSVGRDRGAEAFFGQGTRLTVV.

In its sample, this clonotype was seen many times. This beta chain slipped into a library made for alpha chains as a stray read, so its size is not meaningful. The rearrangement joins TRBV21-1 to TRBJ2-7; no DNA check was done on the table's D call, TRBD2. TRBV21-1 is shown as a pseudogene. The CDR3 covers 21 residues. The CDR3 nucleotides are TGTGCCAGCACCGAAGGACAGATGGGCTCTACCGTGGCACCTAGATACTACGAGCAGTACTTC. Its translation is CASTEGQMGSTVAPRYYEQYF.

This clonotype was seen repeatedly, ten times or more. With the library built for alpha chains, this beta chain is off target and its frequency is not meaningful. The rearrangement uses TRBV3-1 and TRBJ1-1; D is unresolved. CDR1 and CDR2 from the germline V gene are LGHDT and YNNKEL (reference sequence). Trimming removed 0 bases from V and 1 base from J, with 9 bases in between. The CDR3 runs to 15 residues. Written as DNA, the CDR3 is TGTGCCAGCAGCCAAGATGAAGGGTGGAACACTGAAGCTTTCTTT. Its translation: CASSQDEGWNTEAFF.

Notes on this clonotype: In a library made to pick up alpha chains, this beta chain is a stray read with a size that means little. The chain employs TRBV20-1 and TRBJ2-5; D is possibly TRBD1 (5 bases). Germline loops: CDR1 DFQATT, CDR2 SNEGSKA (reference sequence). V gave up 0 bases and J gave up 2 bases, with 13 bases separating them. The CDR3 has 15 residues. DNA of the CDR3: TGCAGTGCTAGAGATATAACAGGAGCACAAGAGACCCAGTACTTC. This translates into CSARDITGAQETQYF.